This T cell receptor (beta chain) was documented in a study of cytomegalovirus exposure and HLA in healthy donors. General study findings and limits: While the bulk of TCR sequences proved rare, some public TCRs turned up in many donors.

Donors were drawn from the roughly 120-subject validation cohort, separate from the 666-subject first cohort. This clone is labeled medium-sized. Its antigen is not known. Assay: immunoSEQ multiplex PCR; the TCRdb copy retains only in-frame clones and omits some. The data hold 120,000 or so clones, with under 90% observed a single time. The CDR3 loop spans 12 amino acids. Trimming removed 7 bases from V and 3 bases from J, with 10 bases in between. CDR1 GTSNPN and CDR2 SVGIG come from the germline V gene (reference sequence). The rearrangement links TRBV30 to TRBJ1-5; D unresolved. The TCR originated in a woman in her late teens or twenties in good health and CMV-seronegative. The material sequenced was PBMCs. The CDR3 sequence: CASQRDNQPQHF. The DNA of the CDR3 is TGTGCCTCCCAGCGAGACAATCAGCCCCAGCATTTT.